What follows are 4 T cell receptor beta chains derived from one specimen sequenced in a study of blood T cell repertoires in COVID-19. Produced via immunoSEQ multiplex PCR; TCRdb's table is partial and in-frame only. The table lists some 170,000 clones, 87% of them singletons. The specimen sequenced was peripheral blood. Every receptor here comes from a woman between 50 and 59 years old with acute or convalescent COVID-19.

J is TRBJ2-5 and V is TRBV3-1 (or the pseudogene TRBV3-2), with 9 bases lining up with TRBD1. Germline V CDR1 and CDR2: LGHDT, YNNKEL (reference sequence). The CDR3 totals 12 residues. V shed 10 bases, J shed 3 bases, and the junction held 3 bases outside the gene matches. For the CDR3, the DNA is TGTGCCAAAGGGACAGGGAAAGAGACCCAGTACTTC. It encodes CAKGTGKETQYF.

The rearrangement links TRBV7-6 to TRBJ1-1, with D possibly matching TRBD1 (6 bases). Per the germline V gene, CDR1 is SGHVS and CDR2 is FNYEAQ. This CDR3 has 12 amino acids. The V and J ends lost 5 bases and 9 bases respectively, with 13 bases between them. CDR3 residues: CASSPRDKQAFF. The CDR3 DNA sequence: TGTGCCAGCAGCCCCCGGGACAAACAAGCTTTCTTT.

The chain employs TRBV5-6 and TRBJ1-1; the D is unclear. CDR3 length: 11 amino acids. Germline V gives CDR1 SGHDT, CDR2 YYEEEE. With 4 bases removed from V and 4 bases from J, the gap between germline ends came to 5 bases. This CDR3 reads CASSIRTEAFF. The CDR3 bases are TGTGCCAGCAGCATTCGCACTGAAGCTTTCTTT.

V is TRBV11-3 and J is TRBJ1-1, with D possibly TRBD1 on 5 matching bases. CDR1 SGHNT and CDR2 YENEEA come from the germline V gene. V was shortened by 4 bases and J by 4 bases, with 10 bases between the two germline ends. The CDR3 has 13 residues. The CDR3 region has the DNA TGTGCCAGCAGCTGGGGCAGGGTCACTGAAGCTTTCTTT. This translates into CASSWGRVTEAFF.